The T cell receptor beta chain under discussion was sequenced for a study of blood T cells in healthy people across ages (dated by TCRdb to the mid-2010s). Regarding the complete study: Template switching captured roughly one uniquely barcoded TCR beta cDNA molecule per two T cells in model experiments. Age-related changes in TCR beta repertoire diversity were measured in the study by deep sequencing normalized with unique cDNA molecular identifiers. Four age groups were formed from the donors: young (average approximately 16 years), middle-aged (just under 40), aged (roughly 59) and long-lived (more than 75). To avoid experimental bias, donors of different ages were distributed randomly across sequencing lanes. Using the same blood draw, the study looked at two additional independent replicas of 1 million unique cDNA reads for two donors, one aged 18 to 29 and the other aged 80 or older. General findings and caveats noted by the study authors: Estimates of total diversity from one million sequenced T cells were regarded as lower bounds and underestimates. There was a strong correlation between observed TCR beta diversity and the percentage of naive T cells measured by flow cytometry. Observed TCR beta diversity per million T cells fell roughly linearly with age, and a significant reduction was already apparent by age around 40. Bulk unsorted PBMC profiling prevented conclusive comparison of naive and antigen-experienced compartments. Compared with the aged group, more naive CD4+ T cells, fewer expanded clones and increased TCR diversity were shown by the long-lived group, suggesting age selection. Donor CMV infection status was unknown, potentially confounding age-related changes in expanded clonotypes.

As to this clonotype: Its antigen remains undetermined. A much larger clone is a single base away; this may be a read error.

Systemically healthy Caucasian individuals from Russia, 35 to 50 in total and aged about 6 to 95 years, were included as donors. Each donor gave 8 to 10 milliliters of peripheral blood, collected into EDTA-treated Vacutainer tubes. PBMCs were isolated by Ficoll-Paque density-gradient centrifugation, with at least 6 million obtained per sample. Trizol reagent was used to extract total RNA from the PBMCs, yielding at least 5.5 micrograms per sample. The percentages of naive CD45RAhigh/CD27high T cells were determined by flow cytometry on a PBMC aliquot from every donor. Library preparation used 5' RACE. The run used an Illumina HiSeq 2500. The second PCR ran for roughly 7 to 12 cycles and used a J-beta primer mix along with a sample-barcoded 5' primer. A template-switch 5' adaptor carrying 12 random nucleotides introduced a unique molecular identifier onto each TCR beta cDNA molecule. At least 2.5 million CDR3-containing paired-end reads were obtained from each sample. All of the RNA was converted into first-strand cDNA using the Mint cDNA synthesis kit, with a TRBC-specific oligonucleotide serving as the primer. After uracil-DNA glycosylase treatment, a first 18-cycle PCR used universal primers M1SS and BC2_uni_R on all cDNA. Turning to the authors' computational methods: Each sample was normalized by randomly selecting 1 million high-quality reads, each carrying a distinct molecular identifier. Instead of being binned into consensus sequences, reads that shared molecular identifiers were thrown out. MiTCR, set to a Q25 quality threshold and the strictest error-elimination algorithm, was used for CDR3 identification, clonotype clustering and error correction. Lower-bound total TCR beta diversity was estimated with a nonparametric unseen species model using Euler transformation. The public reads were quality trimmed at Q25 with fastp and then assembled into clones with MiXCR by TCRdb, keeping productive beta chains. Here each entry gathers all rows of one CDR3 protein and keeps the most common genes and DNA. The V and J calls follow TCRdb's processing rather than the paper's. The sample contains about 680,000 distinct CDR3 sequences, over 45% of them found a single time. The ten most abundant clones make up about a third of the sample.

The receptor's source is a woman aged 55 to 70 in good health. Sequencing used blood.

The nucleotide sequence reads as follows: TGTGCCACCAGCAGAGATCCCGGGGCCTACGAGCAGTACTTC. This gives the protein CATSRDPGAYEQYF. The chain is made from TRBV15 and TRBJ2-7, and possibly TRBD2, on 5 matching bases. Per the germline V gene (reference sequence), LNHNV is the CDR1 and YYDKDF is the CDR2. V loses 0 bases of germline sequence and J loses 2 bases, and the interval between the two ends is 8 bases. The cysteine opens and the phenylalanine closes a CDR3 of 14 amino acids. CDR3 DNA is the only sequence kept; it has 42 bases, read in frame from the first base.